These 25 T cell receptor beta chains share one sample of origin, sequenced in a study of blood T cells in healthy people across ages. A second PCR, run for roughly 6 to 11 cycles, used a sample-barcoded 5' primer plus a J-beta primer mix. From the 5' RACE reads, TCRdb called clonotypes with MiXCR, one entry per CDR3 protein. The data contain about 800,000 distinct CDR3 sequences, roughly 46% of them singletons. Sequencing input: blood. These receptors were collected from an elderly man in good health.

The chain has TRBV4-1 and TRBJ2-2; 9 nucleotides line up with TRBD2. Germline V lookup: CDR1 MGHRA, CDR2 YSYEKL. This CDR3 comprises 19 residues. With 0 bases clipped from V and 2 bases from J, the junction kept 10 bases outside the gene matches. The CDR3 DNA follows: TGCGCCAGCAGCCAAGATCCGGGTAGCGGGAGCGCAAACACCGGGGAGCTGTTTTTT. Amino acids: CASSQDPGSGSANTGELFF.

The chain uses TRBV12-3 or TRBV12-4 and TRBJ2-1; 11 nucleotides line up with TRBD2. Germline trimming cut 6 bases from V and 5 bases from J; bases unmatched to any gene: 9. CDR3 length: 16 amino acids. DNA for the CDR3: TGTGCCAGCAGGAATAGCGGGGGGGCAATACACAATGAGCAGTTCTTC. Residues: CASRNSGGAIHNEQFF.

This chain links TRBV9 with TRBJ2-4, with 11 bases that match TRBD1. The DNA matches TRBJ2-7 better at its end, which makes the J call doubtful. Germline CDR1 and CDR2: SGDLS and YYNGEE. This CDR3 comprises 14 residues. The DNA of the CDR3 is TGTGCCAGCGGCCGGACAGGGGGCGCGGACGAGCAGTACTTC. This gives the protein CASGRTGGADEQYF.

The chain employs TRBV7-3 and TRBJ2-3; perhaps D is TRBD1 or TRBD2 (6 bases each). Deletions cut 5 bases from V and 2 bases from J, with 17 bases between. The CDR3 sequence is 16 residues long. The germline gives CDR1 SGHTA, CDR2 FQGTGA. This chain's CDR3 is CASSPSFPGATDTQYF. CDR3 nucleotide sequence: TGTGCCAGCAGCCCCTCGTTTCCGGGGGCCACAGATACGCAGTATTTT.

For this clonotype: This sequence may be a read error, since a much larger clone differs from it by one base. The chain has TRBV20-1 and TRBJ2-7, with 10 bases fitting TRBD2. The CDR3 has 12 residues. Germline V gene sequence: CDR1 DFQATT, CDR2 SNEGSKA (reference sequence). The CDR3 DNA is TGCAGTGCTTTGGGACTAGCGAACGAGCAGAACTTC. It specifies CSALGLANEQNF.

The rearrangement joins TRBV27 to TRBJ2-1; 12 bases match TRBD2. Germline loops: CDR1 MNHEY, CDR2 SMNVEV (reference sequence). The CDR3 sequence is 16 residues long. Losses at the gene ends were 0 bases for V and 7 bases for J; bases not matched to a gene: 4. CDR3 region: CASSLSTSGRINEQFF. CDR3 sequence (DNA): TGTGCCAGCAGTTTATCGACTAGCGGGAGAATTAATGAGCAGTTCTTC.

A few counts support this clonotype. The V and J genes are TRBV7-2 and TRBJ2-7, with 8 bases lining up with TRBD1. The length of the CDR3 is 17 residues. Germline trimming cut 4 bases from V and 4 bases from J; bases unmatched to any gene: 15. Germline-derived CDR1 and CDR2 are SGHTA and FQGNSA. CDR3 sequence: CASSSPQQGGRRYEQYF. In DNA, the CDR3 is TGTGCCAGCAGCTCTCCACAACAGGGGGGAAGAAGGTACGAGCAGTACTTC.

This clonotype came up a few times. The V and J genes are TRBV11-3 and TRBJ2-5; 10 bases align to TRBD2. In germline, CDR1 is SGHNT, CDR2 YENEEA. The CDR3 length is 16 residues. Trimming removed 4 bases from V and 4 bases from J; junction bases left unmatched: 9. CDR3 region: CASSSPRLAGRETQYF. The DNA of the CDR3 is TGTGCCAGCAGCTCCCCAAGACTAGCGGGCCGAGAGACCCAGTACTTC. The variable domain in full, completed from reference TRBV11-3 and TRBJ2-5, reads EAGVVQSPRYKIIEKKQPVAFWCNPISGHNTLYWYLQNLGQGPELLIRYENEEAVDDSQLPKDRFSAERLKGVDSTLKIQPAELGDSAVYLCASSSPRLAGRETQYFGPGTRLLVL.

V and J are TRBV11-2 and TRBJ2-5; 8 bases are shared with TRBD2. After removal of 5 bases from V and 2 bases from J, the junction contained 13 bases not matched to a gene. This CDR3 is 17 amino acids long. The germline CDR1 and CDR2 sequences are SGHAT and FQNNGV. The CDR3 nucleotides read TGTGCCAGCAGCCTAGGGAGGGCTAGCGGGTTGCAAGAGACCCAGTACTTC. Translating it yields CASSLGRASGLQETQYF.

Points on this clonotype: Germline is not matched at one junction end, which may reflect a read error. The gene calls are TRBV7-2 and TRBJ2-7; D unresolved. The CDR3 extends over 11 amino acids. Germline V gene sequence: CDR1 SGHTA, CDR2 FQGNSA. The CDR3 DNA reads TGTGCCAGCAGCTTAATCTACGCGCAGTACTTC. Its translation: CASSLIYAQYF.

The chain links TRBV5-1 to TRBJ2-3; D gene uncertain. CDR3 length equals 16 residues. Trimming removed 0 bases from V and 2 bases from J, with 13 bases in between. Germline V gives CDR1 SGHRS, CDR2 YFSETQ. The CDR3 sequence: CASSLERPGDTDTQYF. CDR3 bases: TGCGCCAGCAGCTTGGAGCGACCGGGCGACACAGATACGCAGTATTTT.

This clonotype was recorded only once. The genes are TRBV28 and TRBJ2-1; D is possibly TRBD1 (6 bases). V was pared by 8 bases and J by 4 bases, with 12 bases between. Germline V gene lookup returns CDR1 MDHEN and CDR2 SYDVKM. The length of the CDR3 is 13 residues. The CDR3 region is CASRPQGYNEQFF. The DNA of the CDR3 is TGTGCCAGCCGGCCACAGGGATACAATGAGCAGTTCTTC.

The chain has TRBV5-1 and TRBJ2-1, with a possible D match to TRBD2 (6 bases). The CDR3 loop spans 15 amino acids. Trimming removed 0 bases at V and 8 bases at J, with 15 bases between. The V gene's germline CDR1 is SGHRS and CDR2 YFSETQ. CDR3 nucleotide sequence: TGCGCCAGCAGCTTGGGCCCGACTAGTATTGATGAGCAGTTCTTC. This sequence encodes CASSLGPTSIDEQFF.

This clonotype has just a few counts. The CDR3 bases are TGTGCCAGCAGCTTGTTAGCGGGAGGCACCGGGGAGCTGTTTTTT. Residues: CASSLLAGGTGELFF. The chain couples TRBV7-9 to TRBJ2-2; TRBD2 matches 10 bases. Per germline, CDR1 SEHNR and CDR2 FQNEAQ (reference sequence). The ends lost 3 bases at V and 4 bases at J; junction bases unmatched: 2. This CDR3 has 15 amino acids. Drawing the rest from reference TRBV7-9 and TRBJ2-2, the complete variable domain is DTGVSQNPRHKITKRGQNVTFRCDPISEHNRLYWYRQTLGQGPEFLTYFQNEAQLEKSRLLSDRFSAERPKGSFSTLEIQRTEQGDSAMYLCASSLLAGGTGELFFGEGSRLTVL.

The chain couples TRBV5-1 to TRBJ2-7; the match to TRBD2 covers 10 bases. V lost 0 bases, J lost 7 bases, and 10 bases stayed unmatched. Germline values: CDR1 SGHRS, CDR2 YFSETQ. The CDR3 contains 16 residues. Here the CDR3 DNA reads TGCGCCAGCAGCTTGGGAACTAGCGGGAAACTCAATGAGCAGTACTTC. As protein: CASSLGTSGKLNEQYF.

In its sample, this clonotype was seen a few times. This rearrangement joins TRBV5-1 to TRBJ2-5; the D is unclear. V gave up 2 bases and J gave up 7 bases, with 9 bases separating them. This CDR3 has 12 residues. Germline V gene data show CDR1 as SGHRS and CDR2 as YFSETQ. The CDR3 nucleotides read TGCGCCAGCAGCTTCGAGGTGGGGACCCAGTACTTC. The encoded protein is CASSFEVGTQYF.

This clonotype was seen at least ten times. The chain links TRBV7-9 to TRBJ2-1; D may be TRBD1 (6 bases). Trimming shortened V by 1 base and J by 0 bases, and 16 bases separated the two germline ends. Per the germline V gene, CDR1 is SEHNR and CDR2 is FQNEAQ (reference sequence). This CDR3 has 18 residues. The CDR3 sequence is CASSLESGTTSSYNEQFF. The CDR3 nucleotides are TGTGCCAGCAGCTTAGAGTCCGGGACAACGAGCTCCTACAATGAGCAGTTCTTC. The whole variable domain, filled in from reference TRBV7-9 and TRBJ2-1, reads DTGVSQNPRHKITKRGQNVTFRCDPISEHNRLYWYRQTLGQGPEFLTYFQNEAQLEKSRLLSDRFSAERPKGSFSTLEIQRTEQGDSAMYLCASSLESGTTSSYNEQFFGPGTRLTVL.

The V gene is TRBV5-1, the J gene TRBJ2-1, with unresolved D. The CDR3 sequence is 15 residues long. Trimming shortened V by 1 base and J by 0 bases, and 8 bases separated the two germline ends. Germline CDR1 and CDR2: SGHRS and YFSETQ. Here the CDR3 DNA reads TGCGCCAGCAGCTTGCAAGGCACCTCCTACAATGAGCAGTTCTTC. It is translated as CASSLQGTSYNEQFF.

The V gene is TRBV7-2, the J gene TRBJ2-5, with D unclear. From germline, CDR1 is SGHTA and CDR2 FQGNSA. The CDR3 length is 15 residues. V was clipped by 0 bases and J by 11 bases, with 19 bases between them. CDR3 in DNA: TGTGCCAGCAGCTTAGCATTACTTCCTTACAATGAGCAGTACTTC. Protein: CASSLALLPYNEQYF. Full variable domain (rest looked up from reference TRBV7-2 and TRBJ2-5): GAGVSQSPSNKVTEKGKDVELRCDPISGHTALYWYRQSLGQGLEFLIYFQGNSAPDKSGLPSDRFSAERTGGSVSTLTIQRTQQEDSAVYLCASSLALLPYNEQYFGPGTRLLVL.

CDR3 bases: TGTGCCAGCAGCTTACAAGTTGGGCTGGGACTAGCGGGAGGAAGGGCTTCAAAGACCCAGTACTTC. It yields the protein CASSLQVGLGLAGGRASKTQYF. This sequence joins TRBV11-2 and TRBJ2-7; 15 bases match TRBD2. The DNA end favors TRBJ2-5, so the J call may be wrong. The length of the CDR3 is 22 residues. CDR1 is SGHAT and CDR2 is FQNNGV in the germline V gene.

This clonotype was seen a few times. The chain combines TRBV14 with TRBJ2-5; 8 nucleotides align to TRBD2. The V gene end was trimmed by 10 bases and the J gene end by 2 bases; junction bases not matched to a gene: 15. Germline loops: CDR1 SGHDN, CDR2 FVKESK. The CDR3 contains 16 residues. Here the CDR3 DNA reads TGTGCCAAAGCTCCACCCTCTAGCGGGCCACAAGAGACCCAGTACTTC. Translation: CAKAPPSSGPQETQYF. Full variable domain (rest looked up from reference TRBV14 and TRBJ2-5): EAGVTQFPSHSVIEKGQTVTLRCDPISGHDNLYWYRRVMGKEIKFLLHFVKESKQDESGMPNNRFLAERTGGTYSTLKVQPAELEDSGVYFCAKAPPSSGPQETQYFGPGTRLLVL.

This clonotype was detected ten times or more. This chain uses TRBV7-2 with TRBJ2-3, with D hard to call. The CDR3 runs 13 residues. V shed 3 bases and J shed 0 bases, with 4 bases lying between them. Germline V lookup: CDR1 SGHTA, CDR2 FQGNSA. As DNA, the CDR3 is TGTGCCAGCAGCTTCCCCAGCACAGATACGCAGTATTTT. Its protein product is CASSFPSTDTQYF.

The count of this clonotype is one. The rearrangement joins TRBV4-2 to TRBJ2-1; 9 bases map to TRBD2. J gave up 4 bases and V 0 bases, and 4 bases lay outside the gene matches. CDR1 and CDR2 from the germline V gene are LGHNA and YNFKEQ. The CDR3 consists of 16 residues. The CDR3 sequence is CASSQDSSGVYNEQFF. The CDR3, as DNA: TGTGCCAGCAGCCAAGATTCTAGCGGGGTTTACAATGAGCAGTTCTTC.

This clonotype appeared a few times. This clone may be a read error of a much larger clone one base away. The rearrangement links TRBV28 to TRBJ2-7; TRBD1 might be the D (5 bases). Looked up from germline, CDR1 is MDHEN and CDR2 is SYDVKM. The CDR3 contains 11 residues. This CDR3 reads CAGSIGVEQYF. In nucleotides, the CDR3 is TGTGCCGGCAGTATAGGGGTTGAGCAGTACTTC.

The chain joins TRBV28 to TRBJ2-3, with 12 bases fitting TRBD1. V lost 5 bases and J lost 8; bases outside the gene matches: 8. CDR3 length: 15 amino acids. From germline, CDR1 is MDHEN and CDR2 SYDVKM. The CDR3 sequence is CASSMTGTGGVTQYF. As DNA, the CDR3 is TGTGCCAGCAGTATGACCGGGACAGGGGGCGTTACGCAGTATTTT.